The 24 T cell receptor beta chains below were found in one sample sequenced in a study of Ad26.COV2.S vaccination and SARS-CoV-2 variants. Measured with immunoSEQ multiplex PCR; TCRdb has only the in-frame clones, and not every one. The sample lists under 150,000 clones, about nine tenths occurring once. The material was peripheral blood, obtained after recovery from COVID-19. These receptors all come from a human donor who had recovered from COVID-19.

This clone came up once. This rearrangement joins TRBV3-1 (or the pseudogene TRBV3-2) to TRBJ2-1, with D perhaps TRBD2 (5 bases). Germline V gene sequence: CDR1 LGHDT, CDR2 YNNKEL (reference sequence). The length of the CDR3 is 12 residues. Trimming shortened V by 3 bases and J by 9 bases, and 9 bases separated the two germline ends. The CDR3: CASSQEAAEQFF. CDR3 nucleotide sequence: TGTGCCAGCAGCCAGGAGGCAGCTGAGCAGTTCTTC.

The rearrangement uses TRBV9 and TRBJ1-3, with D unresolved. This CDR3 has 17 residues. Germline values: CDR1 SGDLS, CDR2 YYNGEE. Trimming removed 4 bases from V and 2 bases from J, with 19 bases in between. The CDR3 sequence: CASSPQDGRAAGNTIYF. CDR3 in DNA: TGTGCCAGCAGCCCCCAGGACGGAAGGGCGGCTGGAAACACCATATATTTT.

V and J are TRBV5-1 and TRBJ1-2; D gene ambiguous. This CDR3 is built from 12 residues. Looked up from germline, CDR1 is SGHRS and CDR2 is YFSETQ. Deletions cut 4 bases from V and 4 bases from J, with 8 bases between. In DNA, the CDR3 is TGCGCCAGCAGCCCGGGGAGCTATGGCTACACCTTC. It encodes CASSPGSYGYTF.

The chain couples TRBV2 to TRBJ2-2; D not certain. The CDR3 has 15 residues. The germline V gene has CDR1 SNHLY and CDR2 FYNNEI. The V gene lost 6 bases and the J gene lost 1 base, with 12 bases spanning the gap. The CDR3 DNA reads TGTGCCAGCAGATATACCGACGGGAACACCGGGGAGCTGTTTTTT. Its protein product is CASRYTDGNTGELFF.

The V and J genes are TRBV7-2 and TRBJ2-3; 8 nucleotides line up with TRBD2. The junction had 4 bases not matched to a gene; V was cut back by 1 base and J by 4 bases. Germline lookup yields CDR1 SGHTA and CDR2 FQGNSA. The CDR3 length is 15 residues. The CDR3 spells CASSLVSGGADTQYF. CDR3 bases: TGTGCCAGCAGCTTAGTATCCGGGGGGGCAGATACGCAGTATTTT.

The CDR3 spells CASRGSYGYTF. In nucleotides, the CDR3 is TGTGCCAGCCGGGGGAGCTATGGCTACACCTTC. V gene TRBV28 combines with J gene TRBJ1-2; TRBD1 is a possible D gene (5 bases). There are 11 residues in the CDR3. V lost 8 bases, J lost 4 bases, and 8 bases lay in between. Germline CDR1 and CDR2: MDHEN and SYDVKM.

The CDR3 DNA follows: TGTGCCTGGAGTGTAATTCCCCAGCCCAACACTGAAGCTTTCTTT. It encodes CAWSVIPQPNTEAFF. The chain carries TRBV30 and TRBJ1-1; D is unclear. The CDR3 is 15 amino acids. Trimming took off 0 bases at V and 2 bases at J, with 13 bases between the two ends. Germline assignment: CDR1 GTSNPN and CDR2 SVGIG (reference sequence).

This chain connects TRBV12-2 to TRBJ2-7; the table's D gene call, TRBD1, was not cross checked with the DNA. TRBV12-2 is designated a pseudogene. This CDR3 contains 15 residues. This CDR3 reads CASRGRGQGNYEQYF. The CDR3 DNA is TGTGCAAGTCGCGGGCGGGGACAGGGAAACTACGAGCAGTACTTC.

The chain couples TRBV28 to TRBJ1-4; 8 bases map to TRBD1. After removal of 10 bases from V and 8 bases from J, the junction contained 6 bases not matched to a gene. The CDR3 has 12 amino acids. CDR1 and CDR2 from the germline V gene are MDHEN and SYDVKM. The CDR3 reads CATDRGGEKLFF. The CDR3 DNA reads TGTGCCACCGACAGGGGCGGCGAAAAACTGTTTTTT.

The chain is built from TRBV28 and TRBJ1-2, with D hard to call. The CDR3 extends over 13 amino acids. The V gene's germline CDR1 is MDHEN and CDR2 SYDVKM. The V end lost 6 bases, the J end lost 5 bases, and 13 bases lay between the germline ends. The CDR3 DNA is TGTGCCAGCAGCCATCCGGCCATTTATGGCTACACCTTC. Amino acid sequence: CASSHPAIYGYTF.

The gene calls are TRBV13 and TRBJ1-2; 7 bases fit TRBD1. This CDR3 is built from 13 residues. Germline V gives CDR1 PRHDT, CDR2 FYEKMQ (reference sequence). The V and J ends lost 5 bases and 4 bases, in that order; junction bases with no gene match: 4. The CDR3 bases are TGTGCCAGCAGCCCACGGGACAGCTATGGCTACACCTTC. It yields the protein CASSPRDSYGYTF.

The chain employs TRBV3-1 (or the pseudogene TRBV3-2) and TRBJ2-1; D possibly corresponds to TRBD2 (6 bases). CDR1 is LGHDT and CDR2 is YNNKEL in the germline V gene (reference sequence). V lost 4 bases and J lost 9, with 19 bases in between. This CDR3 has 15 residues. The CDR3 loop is CASSPGTLVYGEQFF. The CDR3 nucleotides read TGTGCCAGCAGCCCTGGGACTCTGGTGTACGGTGAGCAGTTCTTC.

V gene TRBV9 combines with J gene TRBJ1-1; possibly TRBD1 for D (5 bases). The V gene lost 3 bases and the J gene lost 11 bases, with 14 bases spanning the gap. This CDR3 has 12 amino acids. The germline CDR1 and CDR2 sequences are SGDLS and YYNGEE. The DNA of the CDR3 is TGTGCCAGCAGCGCGGGTAGGGGATTGGCTTTCTTT. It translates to CASSAGRGLAFF.

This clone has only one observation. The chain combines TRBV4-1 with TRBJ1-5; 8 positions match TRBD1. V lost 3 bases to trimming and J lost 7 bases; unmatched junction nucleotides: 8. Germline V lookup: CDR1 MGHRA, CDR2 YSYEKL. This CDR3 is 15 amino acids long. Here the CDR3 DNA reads TGCGCCAGCAGCCATCAAGGACAGGGAGGGCAGCCCCAGCATTTT. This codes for CASSHQGQGGQPQHF.

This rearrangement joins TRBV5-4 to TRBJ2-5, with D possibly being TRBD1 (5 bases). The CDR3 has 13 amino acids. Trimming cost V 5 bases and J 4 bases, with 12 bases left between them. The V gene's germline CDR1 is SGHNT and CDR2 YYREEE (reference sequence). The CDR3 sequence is CASRFGQGETQYF. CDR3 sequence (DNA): TGTGCCAGCAGGTTTGGGCAGGGAGAGACCCAGTACTTC.

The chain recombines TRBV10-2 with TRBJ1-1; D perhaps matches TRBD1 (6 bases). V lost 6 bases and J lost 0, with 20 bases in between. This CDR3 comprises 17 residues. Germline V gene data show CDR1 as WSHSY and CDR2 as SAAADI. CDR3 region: CASSSGDRTWVNTEAFF. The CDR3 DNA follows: TGCGCCAGCAGCTCGGGCGACAGGACTTGGGTGAACACTGAAGCTTTCTTT.

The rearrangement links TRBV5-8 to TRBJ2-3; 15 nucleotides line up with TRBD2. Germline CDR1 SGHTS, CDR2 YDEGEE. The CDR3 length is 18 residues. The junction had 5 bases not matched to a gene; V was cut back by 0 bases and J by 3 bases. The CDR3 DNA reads TGTGCCAGCAGCTTGGCCGGGACTAGCGGGGGGACTACAGATACGCAGTATTTT. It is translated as CASSLAGTSGGTTDTQYF.

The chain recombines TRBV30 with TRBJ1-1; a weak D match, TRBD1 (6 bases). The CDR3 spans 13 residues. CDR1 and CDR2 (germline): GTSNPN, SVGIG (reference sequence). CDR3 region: CATSRGENTEAFF. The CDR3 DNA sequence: TGTGCTACTTCCAGGGGTGAGAACACTGAAGCTTTCTTT.

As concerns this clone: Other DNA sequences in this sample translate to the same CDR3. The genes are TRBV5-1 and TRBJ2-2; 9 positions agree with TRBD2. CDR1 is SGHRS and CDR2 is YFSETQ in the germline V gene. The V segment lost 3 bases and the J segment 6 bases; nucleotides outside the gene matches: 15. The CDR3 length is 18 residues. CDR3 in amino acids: CASSSGLAGGQRAGELFF. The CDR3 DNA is TGCGCCAGCAGCTCGGGACTCGCGGGGGGGCAACGGGCCGGGGAGCTGTTTTTT.

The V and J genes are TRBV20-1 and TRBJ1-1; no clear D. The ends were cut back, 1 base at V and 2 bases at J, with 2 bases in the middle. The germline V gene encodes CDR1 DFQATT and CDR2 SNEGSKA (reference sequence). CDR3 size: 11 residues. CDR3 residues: CSARVNTEAFF. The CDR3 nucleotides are TGCAGTGCTAGAGTTAACACTGAAGCTTTCTTT.

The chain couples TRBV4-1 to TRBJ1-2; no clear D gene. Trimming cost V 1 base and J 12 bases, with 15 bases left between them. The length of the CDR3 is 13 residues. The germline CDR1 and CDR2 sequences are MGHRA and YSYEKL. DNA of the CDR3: TGCGCCAGCAGCCAAGGAGGAGACCCCCCGGACACCTTC. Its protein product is CASSQGGDPPDTF.

The DNA for the CDR3 is TGTGCCAGCAGCCCGGGGGGCGCGGCGATTGAAGAAGACTACTTC. It translates to CASSPGGAAIEEDYF. The V gene is TRBV7-2, the J gene TRBJ2-7; D perhaps matches TRBD2 (7 bases). This CDR3 is 15 amino acids long. The V gene lost 5 bases and the J gene lost 13 bases, with 27 bases spanning the gap. Germline V gives CDR1 SGHTA, CDR2 FQGNSA.

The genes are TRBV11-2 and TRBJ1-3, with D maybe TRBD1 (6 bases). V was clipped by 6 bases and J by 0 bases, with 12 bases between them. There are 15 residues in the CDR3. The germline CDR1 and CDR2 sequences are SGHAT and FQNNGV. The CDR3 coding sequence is TGTGCCAGCAGTTCCCCAGGGGCCTCTGGAAACACCATATATTTT. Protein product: CASSSPGASGNTIYF.

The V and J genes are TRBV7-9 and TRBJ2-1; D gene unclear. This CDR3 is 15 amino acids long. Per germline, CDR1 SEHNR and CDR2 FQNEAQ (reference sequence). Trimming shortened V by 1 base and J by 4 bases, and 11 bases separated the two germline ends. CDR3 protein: CASSLELSVYNEQFF. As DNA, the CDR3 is TGTGCCAGCAGCTTAGAACTATCCGTTTACAATGAGCAGTTCTTC.